This TCR beta chain originates from a study of blood T cell repertoires in COVID-19. Study context: Nucleic acid was either cDNA or gDNA, and it came from T cells, B-cell-depleted T cells, or PBMCs.

The repertoire was sequenced with immunoSEQ multiplex PCR; TCRdb's copy has only in-frame clones and lacks some. In the table there are under 300,000 clones, roughly 87% of which are singletons. Germline lookup yields CDR1 LNHDA and CDR2 SQIVND (reference sequence). Trimming took 3 bases from V and 6 from J; bases not matched to a gene: 7. The CDR3 covers 15 residues. The sequence was obtained from a man between 60 and 75 years old who had recovered from COVID-19. Sequenced material: peripheral blood. V and J are TRBV19 and TRBJ1-5; 8 bases fit TRBD1. For the CDR3, the DNA is TGTGCCAGTAGTATGACCGACAGGGGCGGTCAGCCCCAGCATTTT. Translation: CASSMTDRGGQPQHF.